The clone carrying this TCR beta chain was seen more than once but under ten times. This record comes from a study of cytomegalovirus exposure and HLA in healthy donors. V lost 0 bases and J lost 2, with 6 bases in between. The CDR3 loop spans 14 amino acids. Germline CDR1 is SGHRS and CDR2 is YFSETQ. TCRdb's copy holds only in-frame clones and misses some; the assay was immunoSEQ multiplex PCR. The repertoire consists of about 120,000 clones, with 85% to 90% occurring once and the leading ten covering under 2%. The source is a woman aged 18-30 years in good health and CMV-seronegative. V is TRBV5-1 and J is TRBJ1-5; D unresolved. Source material: PBMCs. The CDR3 here is CASSLGEGNQPQHF. The DNA of the CDR3 is TGCGCCAGCAGCTTGGGGGAGGGCAATCAGCCCCAGCATTTT. Full variable domain (outside the CDR3, taken from reference TRBV5-1 and TRBJ1-5): KAGVTQTPRYLIKTRGQQVTLSCSPISGHRSVSWYQQTPGQGLQFLFEYFSETQRNKGNFPGRFSGRQFSNSRSEMNVSTLELGDSALYLCASSLGEGNQPQHFGDGTRLSIL.